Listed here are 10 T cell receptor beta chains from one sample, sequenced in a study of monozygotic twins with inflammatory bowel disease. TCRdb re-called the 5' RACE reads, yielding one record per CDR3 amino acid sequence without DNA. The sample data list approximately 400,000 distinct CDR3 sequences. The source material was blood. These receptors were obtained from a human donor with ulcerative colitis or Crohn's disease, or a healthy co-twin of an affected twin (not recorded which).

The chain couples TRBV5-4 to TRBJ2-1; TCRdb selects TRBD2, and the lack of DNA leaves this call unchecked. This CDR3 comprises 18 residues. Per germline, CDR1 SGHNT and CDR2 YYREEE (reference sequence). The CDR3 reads CASSPRTSGVNLYNEQFF.

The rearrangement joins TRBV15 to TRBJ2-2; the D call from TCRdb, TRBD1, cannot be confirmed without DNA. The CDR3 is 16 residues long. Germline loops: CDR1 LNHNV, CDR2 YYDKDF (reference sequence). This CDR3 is CATSITGAGDTGELFF.

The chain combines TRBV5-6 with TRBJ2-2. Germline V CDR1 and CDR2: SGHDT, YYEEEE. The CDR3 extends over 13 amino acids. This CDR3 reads CASSLDRSRELFF.

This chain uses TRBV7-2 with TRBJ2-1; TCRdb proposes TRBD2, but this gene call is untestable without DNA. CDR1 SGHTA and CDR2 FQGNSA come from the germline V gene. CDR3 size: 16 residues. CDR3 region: CASSFRELAGWDEQFF.

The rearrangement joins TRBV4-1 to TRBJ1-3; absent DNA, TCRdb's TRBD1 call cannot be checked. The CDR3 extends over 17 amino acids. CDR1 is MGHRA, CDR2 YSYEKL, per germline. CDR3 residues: CASSQLSTGMDGNTIYF.

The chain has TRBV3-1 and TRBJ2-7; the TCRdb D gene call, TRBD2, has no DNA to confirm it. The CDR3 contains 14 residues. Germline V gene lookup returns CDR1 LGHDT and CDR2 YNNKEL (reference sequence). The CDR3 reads CASRLNPSGPREYF.

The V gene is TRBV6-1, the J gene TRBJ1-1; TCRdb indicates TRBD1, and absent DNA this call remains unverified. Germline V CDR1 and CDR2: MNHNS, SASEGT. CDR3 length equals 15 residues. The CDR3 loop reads CASTHAGTGNTEAFF.

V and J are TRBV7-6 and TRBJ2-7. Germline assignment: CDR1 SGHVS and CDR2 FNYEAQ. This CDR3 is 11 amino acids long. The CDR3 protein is CASSVEDEQYF.

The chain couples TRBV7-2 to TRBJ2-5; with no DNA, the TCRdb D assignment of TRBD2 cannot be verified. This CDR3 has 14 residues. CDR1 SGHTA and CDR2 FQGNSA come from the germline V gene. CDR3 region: CASSSSQGGGTQYF.

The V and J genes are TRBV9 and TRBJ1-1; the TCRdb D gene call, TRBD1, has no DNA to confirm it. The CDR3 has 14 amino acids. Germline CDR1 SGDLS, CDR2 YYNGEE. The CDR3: CASSVQGSNTEAFF.